What follows are 2 T cell receptor beta chains derived from one specimen sequenced in a study of shared clonotypes between healthy human individuals. This table comes from immunoSEQ multiplex PCR, and its TCRdb copy is limited to in-frame clones, with some not included. This repertoire shows about 1.1 million clones, around three quarters found once; its top ten account for roughly 0.9%. Specimen: memory CD4+ T cells from PBMCs. Subset denoted: CD45RA-negative fraction. The source is a man younger than 35 in good health. Some clones in this sample may be carry-over from other donors' samples.

The V and J genes are TRBV28 and TRBJ2-5, with D perhaps matching TRBD1 or TRBD2 (6 bases each). The length of the CDR3 is 12 residues. Deletions cut 7 bases from V and 5 bases from J, with 11 bases between. CDR1 is MDHEN, CDR2 SYDVKM, per germline. CDR3 sequence (DNA): TGTGCCAGCACAGGGGAGGCGGAGACCCAGTACTTC. Its translation: CASTGEAETQYF.

The DNA for the CDR3 is TGTGCCAGCAGTGAATACGACTTTCCCCGCCAAGAGACCCAGTACTTC. Translated, it gives CASSEYDFPRQETQYF. The chain couples TRBV25-1 to TRBJ2-5; no definite D call. Trimming shortened V by 0 bases and J by 1 base, and 12 bases separated the two germline ends. Germline CDR1 is MGHDK and CDR2 is SYGVNS. The CDR3 is 16 residues long.